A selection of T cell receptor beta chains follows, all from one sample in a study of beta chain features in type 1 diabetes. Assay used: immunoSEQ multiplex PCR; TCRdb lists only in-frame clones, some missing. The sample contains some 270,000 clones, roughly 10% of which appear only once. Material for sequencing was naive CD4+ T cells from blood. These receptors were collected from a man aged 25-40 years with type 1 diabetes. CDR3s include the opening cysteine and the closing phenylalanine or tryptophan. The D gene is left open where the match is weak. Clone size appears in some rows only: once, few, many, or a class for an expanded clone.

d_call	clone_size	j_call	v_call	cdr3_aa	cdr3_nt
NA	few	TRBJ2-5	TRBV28	CASALGGGLKETQYF	TGTGCCAGCGCGCTTGGCGGGGGCCTAAAAGAGACCCAGTACTTC
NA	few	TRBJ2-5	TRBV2	CASSEWETQYF	TGTGCCAGCAGCGAGTGGGAGACCCAGTACTTC
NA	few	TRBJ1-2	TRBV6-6	CASSYATGPAGYGYTF	TGTGCCAGCAGTTACGCCACAGGGCCGGCCGGGTATGGCTACACCTTC
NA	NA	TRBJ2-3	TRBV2	CASSEMGADTDTQYF	TGTGCCAGCAGTGAAATGGGGGCCGACACAGATACGCAGTATTTT
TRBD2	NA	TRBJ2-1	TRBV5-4	CASSGLAGGGSYNEQFF	TGTGCCAGCAGCGGATTAGCGGGGGGGGGATCCTACAATGAGCAGTTCTTC
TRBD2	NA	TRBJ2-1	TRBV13	CASTLLAGLGYEQFF	TGTGCCAGCACCCTACTAGCGGGGCTGGGGTATGAGCAGTTCTTC
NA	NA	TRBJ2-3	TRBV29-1	CSVGQGADTQYF	TGCAGCGTTGGTCAGGGCGCAGATACGCAGTATTTT
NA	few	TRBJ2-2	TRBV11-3	CASSLSGGGAGELFF	TGTGCCAGCAGCTTATCGGGGGGCGGAGCCGGGGAGCTGTTTTTT
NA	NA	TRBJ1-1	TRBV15	CATSRDHGSPEAFF	TGTGCCACCAGCAGAGATCACGGGAGCCCTGAAGCTTTCTTT
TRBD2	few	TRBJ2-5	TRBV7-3	CASSLGLAGVHQETQYF	TGTGCCAGCAGCCTCGGACTAGCGGGGGTACACCAAGAGACCCAGTACTTC
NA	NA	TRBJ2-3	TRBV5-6	CASSLRTGTDTQYF	TGTGCCAGCAGCTTACGGACAGGCACAGATACGCAGTATTTT
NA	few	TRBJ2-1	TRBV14	CASSQDRGKAEQFF	TGTGCCAGCAGCCAAGACCGGGGGAAAGCTGAGCAGTTCTTC
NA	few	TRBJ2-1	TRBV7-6	CATSNGANPYNEQFF	TGTGCCACCTCGAATGGGGCAAACCCCTACAATGAGCAGTTCTTC
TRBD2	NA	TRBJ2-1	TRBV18	CASSPRSLAGDPRINEQFF	TGTGCCAGCTCACCAAGGTCGCTAGCGGGGGATCCTAGGATAAATGAGCAGTTCTTC
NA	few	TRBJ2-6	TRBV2	CASRPSSGANVLTF	TGTGCCTCTCGTCCGTCCTCTGGGGCCAACGTCCTGACTTTC
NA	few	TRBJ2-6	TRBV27	CASSPRGVGSGANVLTF	TGTGCCAGCAGTCCAAGGGGTGTGGGCTCTGGGGCCAACGTCCTGACTTTC
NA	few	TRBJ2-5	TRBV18	CASSPPGNRETQYF	TGTGCCAGCTCACCACCCGGGAACAGAGAGACCCAGTACTTC
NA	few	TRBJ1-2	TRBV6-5	CASSFSGAKDGYTF	TGTGCCAGCAGTTTTTCAGGGGCAAAGGATGGCTACACCTTC
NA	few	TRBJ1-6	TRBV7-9	CASSLARNSPLHF	TGTGCCAGCAGCTTAGCGCGTAATTCACCCCTCCACTTT
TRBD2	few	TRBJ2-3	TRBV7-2	CASRPPGLAPDTQYF	TGTGCCAGCAGACCCCCGGGACTAGCTCCAGATACGCAGTATTTT
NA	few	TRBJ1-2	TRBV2	CASSEDPGQGYGYTF	TGTGCCAGCAGCGAAGACCCTGGGCAAGGCTATGGCTACACCTTC
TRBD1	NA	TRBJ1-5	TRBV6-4	CASNFDREDQPQHF	TGTGCCAGCAACTTTGACAGGGAGGATCAGCCCCAGCATTTT
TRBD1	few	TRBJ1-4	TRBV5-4	CASSRQGAKEKLFF	TGTGCCAGCAGCCGACAGGGGGCCAAGGAAAAACTGTTTTTT
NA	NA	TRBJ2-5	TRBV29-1	CSVEGSTRETQYF	TGCAGCGTTGAAGGCTCGACGAGGGAGACCCAGTACTTC
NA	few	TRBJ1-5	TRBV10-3	CAISEGRGGNQPQHF	TGTGCCATCAGTGAGGGTAGGGGCGGCAATCAGCCCCAGCATTTT
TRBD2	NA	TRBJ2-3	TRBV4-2	CASSSRAGGTDTQYF	TGTGCCAGCAGCTCGAGGGCGGGGGGCACAGATACGCAGTATTTT
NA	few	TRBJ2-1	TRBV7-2	CASRFPGSYNEQFF	TGTGCCAGCAGATTCCCAGGATCCTACAATGAGCAGTTCTTC
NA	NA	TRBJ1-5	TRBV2	CASSEQARPQHF	TGTGCCAGCAGTGAACAGGCCAGGCCCCAGCATTTT